Listed below are T cell receptor beta chains from one sample, sequenced in a study of T cells in Graves' hyperthyroidism and ophthalmopathy. A single record per CDR3 protein comes from TCRdb applying MiXCR to the multiplex PCR reads. In the table there are hundreds of thousands of distinct CDR3 sequences, about 17% of which are singletons. Material for sequencing was blood. The receptors originated from a woman in her fifties or sixties with Graves' hyperthyroidism that later progressed to Graves' ophthalmopathy. Both conserved end residues are part of each CDR3. The order of the fields is J gene, D gene, V gene, clone size, CDR3 DNA, CDR3 protein. The D gene is left open where the match is weak. Where a row states a size, it is once, few, many or the class of an expanded clone; other rows omit it.

>TRBJ2-5|NA|TRBV7-6|few
TGTGCCAGCAGCCCGGTGGCTCTGGGGGAGGAGACCCAGTACTTC
CASSPVALGEETQYF
>TRBJ1-1|TRBD1|TRBV6-6|many
TGTGCCAGCAGTTACCGACTCAGGGGGCTGAACACTGAAGCTTTCTTT
CASSYRLRGLNTEAFF
>TRBJ1-2|NA|TRBV6-5|few
TGTGCCAGCAGTTCGATTCCCCCAAACGTATCACCTAACTATGGCTACACCTTC
CASSSIPPNVSPNYGYTF
>TRBJ2-7|NA|TRBV6-1|few
TGTGCCAGCCAGGGGATCTCCTACGAGCAGTACTTC
CASQGISYEQYF
>TRBJ2-5|NA|TRBV7-9|many
TGTGCCAGCAGCGCCCGGAGAGGACAAGAGACCCAGTACTTC
CASSARRGQETQYF
>TRBJ2-3|NA|TRBV3-1|many
TGTGCCAGCAGCCAAGATTCAGGGTTTTCTACAGATACGCAGTATTTT
CASSQDSGFSTDTQYF
>TRBJ1-2|TRBD1|TRBV18|many
TGTGCCAGCTCACTTGGGACAGGGGCTGGCTACACCTTC
CASSLGTGAGYTF
>TRBJ2-2|NA|TRBV24-1|NA
TGTGCCACCAGTGATTTGCTCGGGGAGCTGTTTTTT
CATSDLLGELFF
>TRBJ2-7|TRBD2|TRBV28|few
TGTGCCAGCAGTCCTGGACTAGCGGGAGGATACGAGCAGTACTTC
CASSPGLAGGYEQYF
>TRBJ1-1|NA|TRBV6-1|many
TGTGCCAGCAGTCCTCGGGGGCGCGCCAGTCGTTTGGACACTGAAGCTTTCTTT
CASSPRGRASRLDTEAFF
>TRBJ2-3|NA|TRBV6-1|NA
TGTGCCAGCAGTGAAAATGTGGGTAGCACAGATACGCAGTATTTT
CASSENVGSTDTQYF
>TRBJ1-6|TRBD1|TRBV5-8|few
TGTGCCAGCAGCCGGGACAGCTCCAATTCACCCCTCCACTTT
CASSRDSSNSPLHF
>TRBJ2-7|NA|TRBV5-4|NA
TGTGCCAGCAGCTCCGGGACAACCTTATACGAGCAGTACTTC
CASSSGTTLYEQYF
>TRBJ2-7|NA|TRBV2|NA
TGTGCCAGCACCGAATCCGCAGGGCGAGTACTGGTCGAGCAGTACTTC
CASTESAGRVLVEQYF
>TRBJ2-7|TRBD2|TRBV6-1|many
TGTGCCAGCAGTGAAGATAGCGGGGGGATCTACGAGCAGTACTTC
CASSEDSGGIYEQYF
>TRBJ1-5|NA|TRBV10-3|few
TGTGCCATCAGTGAGTTGGGGGCACCTAATCAGCCCCAGCATTTT
CAISELGAPNQPQHF
>TRBJ1-5|TRBD1|TRBV7-8|NA
TGTGCCAGCAGCAAACGGACAGGGACACCCCTTGATCAGCCCCAGCATTTT
CASSKRTGTPLDQPQHF
>TRBJ2-4|TRBD2|TRBV3-1|few
TGTGCCAGCAGCCGGACTAGCGGGGGGGCCACCAAAAACATTCAGTACTTC
CASSRTSGGATKNIQYF
>TRBJ1-2|NA|TRBV10-3|NA
TGTGCCATCAGTCGGGGGCTGGAAGGCTACACCTTC
CAISRGLEGYTF
>TRBJ2-7|TRBD2|TRBV29-1|few
TGCAGCGTCTCATATAGCGGGGTCGACGAGCAGTACTTC
CSVSYSGVDEQYF
>TRBJ2-1|NA|TRBV30|many
TGTGCCTGGAGTCGGACAATTGTACTCAATGAGCAGTTCTTC
CAWSRTIVLNEQFF
>TRBJ2-3|TRBD1|TRBV19|few
TGTGCCAGTAGTGGTCCCCGGGACAGGGGAACAGATACGCAGTATTTT
CASSGPRDRGTDTQYF
>TRBJ1-1|NA|TRBV18|NA
TGTGCCAGCTCACGGACGGGTTGGGGGCAGGAAGCTTTCTTT
CASSRTGWGQEAFF
>TRBJ1-6|NA|TRBV6-1|NA
TGTGCCAGCAGTGAAAACCAGGGGAATTCACCCCTCCACTTT
CASSENQGNSPLHF
>TRBJ2-1|TRBD2|TRBV4-2|few
TGTGCCAGCAGCCAAGAAAAGGTAGCGGGTTACTCCTACAATGAGCAGTTCTTC
CASSQEKVAGYSYNEQFF
>TRBJ1-1|TRBD1|TRBV6-1|many
TGTGCCAGCAGCGAGGACAGGGGGAACACTGAAGCTTTCTTT
CASSEDRGNTEAFF
>TRBJ1-1|TRBD1|TRBV18|NA
TGTGCCAGCTCTCAAGGGGACAGAAGTACTGAAGCTTTCTTT
CASSQGDRSTEAFF
>TRBJ1-1|NA|TRBV11-3|many
TGTGCCAGCAGCCCTCGATCGGGCGGCGGTTGGACTGAAGCTTTCTTT
CASSPRSGGGWTEAFF
>TRBJ1-2|NA|TRBV20-1|few
TGCAGTGCTAGCGGGGAGGGGGAGTATGGCTACACCTTC
CSASGEGEYGYTF
>TRBJ1-4|TRBD1|TRBV20-1|many
TGCAGTGCTCTTACAGGGGCAACTAATGAAAAACTGTTTTTT
CSALTGATNEKLFF
>TRBJ1-2|NA|TRBV3-1|many
TGTGCCAGCAGCCAAGATAGTATCGTGGGTCTATCGGGCTACACCTTC
CASSQDSIVGLSGYTF
>TRBJ1-5|NA|TRBV10-2|many
TGCGCCAGCAGTGAGCGTGGGGGGGAGAGCAATCAGCCCCAGCATTTT
CASSERGGESNQPQHF
>TRBJ2-1|TRBD2|TRBV7-3|NA
TGTGCCAGCAGCCAATCCGGGACTAGCGGGGACAATGAGCAGTTCTTC
CASSQSGTSGDNEQFF
>TRBJ2-7|TRBD2|TRBV12-3/TRBV12-4|many
TGTGCCAGCAGTTTAGCCGTGCTAGCGGGGATCGAGCAGTACTTC
CASSLAVLAGIEQYF
>TRBJ2-3|TRBD2|TRBV7-9|many
TGTGCCAGCAGACGCCCGGGACTAGCGGGGTTATACACAGATACGCAGTATTTT
CASRRPGLAGLYTDTQYF
>TRBJ1-2|TRBD1|TRBV12-3/TRBV12-4|NA
TGTACCAGCAGTAAGGGACAGGGCCGACGCTTGAGCTACACCTTC
CTSSKGQGRRLSYTF
>TRBJ2-2|NA|TRBV20-1|few
TGCAGTGCTAGAATCGTCGTAGCGAACACCGGGGAGCTGTTTTTT
CSARIVVANTGELFF
>TRBJ2-7|TRBD1|TRBV7-9|few
TGTGCCAGCAGCTTGGAACCGGGACAGGGGTTTTACGAGCAGTACTTC
CASSLEPGQGFYEQYF
>TRBJ1-2|NA|TRBV10-3|NA
TGTGCCATCAGTGATCCCCAGGGCTCGGGCTATGGCTACACCTTC
CAISDPQGSGYGYTF
>TRBJ2-5|TRBD1|TRBV2|few
TGTGCCAGCTCCCGGGTAGGGGGCGTCGAGACCCAGTACTTC
CASSRVGGVETQYF
>TRBJ2-5|NA|TRBV29-1|few
TGCAGCGTTGAAGATCGAGAGCCCGGCCAAGAGACCCAGTACTTC
CSVEDREPGQETQYF
>TRBJ1-1|NA|TRBV12-3/TRBV12-4|many
TGTGCCAGCAGTTTAATGGGGGCAGGGGTTGAGTACACTGAAGCTTTCTTT
CASSLMGAGVEYTEAFF
>TRBJ1-3|NA|TRBV12-3/TRBV12-4|NA
TGTGCCAGCCTTGTGGGCGTGGGAAACACCATATATTTT
CASLVGVGNTIYF
>TRBJ2-3|NA|TRBV6-1|NA
TGTGCCAGCGAAACTTTTAGCACAGATACGCAGTATTTT
CASETFSTDTQYF
>TRBJ2-1|NA|TRBV7-9|many
TGTGCCAGCAGCTCGTGGGACGGAAACAATGAGCAGTTCTTC
CASSSWDGNNEQFF
>TRBJ2-7|NA|TRBV6-5|few
TGTGCCAGCAGTTACGGGGGCGGAATCGAGCAGTACTTC
CASSYGGGIEQYF
>TRBJ2-1|NA|TRBV6-2/TRBV6-3|NA
TGTGCCAGCAGCACCTTCGGACAGCCACCTCACAATGAGCAGTTCTTC
CASSTFGQPPHNEQFF
>TRBJ2-7|TRBD2|TRBV4-1|many
TGCGCCAGCAGCCAAGAGACTAGCGGGGCGAGCTCCTACGAGCAGTACTTC
CASSQETSGASSYEQYF
>TRBJ2-7|NA|TRBV3-1|many
TGTGCCAGCAGCCAAGATTTCAAAAGGTGGTACTTC
CASSQDFKRWYF
>TRBJ2-1|TRBD2|TRBV3-1|many
TGTGCCAGCAGCCAAGATCTGCTAGCGGGGGGGCGGGCCGAGCAGTTCTTC
CASSQDLLAGGRAEQFF
>TRBJ1-5|NA|TRBV7-8|few
TGTGCCAGCAGCACCGGACGGTTTTATCAGCCCCAGCATTTT
CASSTGRFYQPQHF
>TRBJ1-1|NA|TRBV29-1|few
TGCAGCGCACGAGAGGGCGGAGGCACTGAAGCTTTCTTT
CSAREGGGTEAFF
>TRBJ2-7|TRBD1|TRBV20-1|NA
TGCAGTGTTAGAAGTCGGGACAGTTACTCCTACGAGCAGTACTTC
CSVRSRDSYSYEQYF